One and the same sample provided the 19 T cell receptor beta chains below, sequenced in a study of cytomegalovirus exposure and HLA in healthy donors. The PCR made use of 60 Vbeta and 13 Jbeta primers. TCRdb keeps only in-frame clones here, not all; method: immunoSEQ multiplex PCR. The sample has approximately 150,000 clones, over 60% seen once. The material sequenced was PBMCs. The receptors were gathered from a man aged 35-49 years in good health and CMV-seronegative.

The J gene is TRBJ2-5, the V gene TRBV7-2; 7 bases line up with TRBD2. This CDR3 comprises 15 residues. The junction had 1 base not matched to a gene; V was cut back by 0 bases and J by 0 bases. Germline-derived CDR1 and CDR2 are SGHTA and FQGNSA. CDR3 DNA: TGTGCCAGCAGCTTAGCGGGGGGGTACCAAGAGACCCAGTACTTC. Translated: CASSLAGGYQETQYF.

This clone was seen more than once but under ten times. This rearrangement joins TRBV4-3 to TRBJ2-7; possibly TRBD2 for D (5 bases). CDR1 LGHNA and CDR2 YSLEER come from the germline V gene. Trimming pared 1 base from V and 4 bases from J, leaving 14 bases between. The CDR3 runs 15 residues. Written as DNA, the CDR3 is TGCGCCAGCAGCCAAGGAGGTAGCGCTACTTACGAGCAGTACTTC. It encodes CASSQGGSATYEQYF.

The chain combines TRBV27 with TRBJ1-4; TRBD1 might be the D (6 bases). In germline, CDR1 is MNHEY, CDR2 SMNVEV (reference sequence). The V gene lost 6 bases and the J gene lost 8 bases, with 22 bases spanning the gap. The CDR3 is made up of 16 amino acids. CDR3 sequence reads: CASSPYETGREEKLFF. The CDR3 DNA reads TGTGCCAGCAGCCCCTACGAGACAGGACGAGAAGAAAAACTGTTTTTT.

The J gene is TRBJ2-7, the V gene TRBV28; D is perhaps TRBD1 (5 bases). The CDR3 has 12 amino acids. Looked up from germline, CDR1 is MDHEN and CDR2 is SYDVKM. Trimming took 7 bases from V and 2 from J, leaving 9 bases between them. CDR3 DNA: TGTGCCAGCAATACAGGAGCCTACGAGCAGTACTTC. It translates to CASNTGAYEQYF.

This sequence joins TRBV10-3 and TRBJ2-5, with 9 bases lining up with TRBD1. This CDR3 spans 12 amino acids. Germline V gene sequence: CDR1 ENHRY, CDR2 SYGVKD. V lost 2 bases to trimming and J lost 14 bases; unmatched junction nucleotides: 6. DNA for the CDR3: TGTGCCATCAGTGAGACCCGGGACAGGGTTTACTTC. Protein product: CAISETRDRVYF.

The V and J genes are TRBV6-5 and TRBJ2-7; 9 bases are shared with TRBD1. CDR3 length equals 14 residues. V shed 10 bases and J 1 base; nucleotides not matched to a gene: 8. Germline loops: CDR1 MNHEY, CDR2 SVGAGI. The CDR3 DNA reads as TGTGCCACTAGCCCCGGACAGGGGTCCTACGAGCAGTACTTC. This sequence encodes CATSPGQGSYEQYF.

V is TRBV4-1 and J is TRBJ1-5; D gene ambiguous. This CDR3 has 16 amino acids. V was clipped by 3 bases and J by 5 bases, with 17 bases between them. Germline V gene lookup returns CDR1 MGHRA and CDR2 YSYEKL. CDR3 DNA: TGCGCCAGCAGCCACCCCAGCGGTCGCGGCGATCAGCCCCAGCATTTT. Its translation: CASSHPSGRGDQPQHF.

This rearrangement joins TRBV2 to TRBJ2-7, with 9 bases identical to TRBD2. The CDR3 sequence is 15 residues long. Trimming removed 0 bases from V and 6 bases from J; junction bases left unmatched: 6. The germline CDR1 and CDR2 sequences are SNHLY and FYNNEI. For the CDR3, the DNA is TGTGCCAGCAGTGAAGCGCCGGCGGGAGGGCCCGAGCAGTACTTC. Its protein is CASSEAPAGGPEQYF. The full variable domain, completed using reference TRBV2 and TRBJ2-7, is EPEVTQTPSHQVTQMGQEVILRCVPISNHLYFYWYRQILGQKVEFLVSFYNNEISEKSEIFDDQFSVERPDGSNFTLKIRSTKLEDSAMYFCASSEAPAGGPEQYFGPGTRLTVT.

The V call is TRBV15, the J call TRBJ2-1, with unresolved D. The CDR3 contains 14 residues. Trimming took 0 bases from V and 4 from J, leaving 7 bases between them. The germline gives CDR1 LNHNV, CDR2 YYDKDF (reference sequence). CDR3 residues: CATSRERLYNEQFF. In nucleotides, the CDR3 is TGTGCCACCAGCAGAGAGCGTTTATACAATGAGCAGTTCTTC.

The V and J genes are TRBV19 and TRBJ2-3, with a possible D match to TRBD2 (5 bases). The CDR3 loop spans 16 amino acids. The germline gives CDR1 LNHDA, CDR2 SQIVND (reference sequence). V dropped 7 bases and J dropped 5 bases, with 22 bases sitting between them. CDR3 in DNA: TGTGCCAGTACCCCCCGGTCCAGCGGATCCTTAGATACGCAGTATTTT. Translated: CASTPRSSGSLDTQYF.

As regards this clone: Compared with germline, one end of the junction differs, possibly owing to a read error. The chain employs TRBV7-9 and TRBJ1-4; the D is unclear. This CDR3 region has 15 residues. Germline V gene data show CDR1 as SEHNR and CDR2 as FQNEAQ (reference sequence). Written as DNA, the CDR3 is TGTTCCAGCAGAGGGCCTGGGGAGTTAAGTGAAAAACTGTTTTTT. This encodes CSSRGPGELSEKLFF.

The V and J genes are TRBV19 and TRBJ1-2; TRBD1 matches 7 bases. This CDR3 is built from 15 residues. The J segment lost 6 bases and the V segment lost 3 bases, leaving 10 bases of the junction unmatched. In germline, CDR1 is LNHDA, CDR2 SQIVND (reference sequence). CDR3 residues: CASSILYDRVNGYTF. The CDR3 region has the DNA TGTGCCAGTAGTATCCTCTACGACAGGGTAAATGGCTACACCTTC.

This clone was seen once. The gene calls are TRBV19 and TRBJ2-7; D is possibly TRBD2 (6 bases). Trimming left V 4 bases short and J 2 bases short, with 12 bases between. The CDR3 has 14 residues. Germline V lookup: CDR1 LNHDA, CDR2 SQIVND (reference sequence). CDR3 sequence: CASSTGGVAYEQYF. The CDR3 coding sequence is TGTGCCAGTAGTACAGGAGGGGTCGCCTACGAGCAGTACTTC.

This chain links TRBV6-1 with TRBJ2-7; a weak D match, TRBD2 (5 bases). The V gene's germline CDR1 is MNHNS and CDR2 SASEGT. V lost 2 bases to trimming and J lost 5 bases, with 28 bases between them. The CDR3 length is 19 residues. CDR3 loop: CASSEWESWAGDFNDEQYF. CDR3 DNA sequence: TGTGCCAGCAGTGAATGGGAGTCTTGGGCAGGAGATTTTAACGACGAGCAGTACTTC.

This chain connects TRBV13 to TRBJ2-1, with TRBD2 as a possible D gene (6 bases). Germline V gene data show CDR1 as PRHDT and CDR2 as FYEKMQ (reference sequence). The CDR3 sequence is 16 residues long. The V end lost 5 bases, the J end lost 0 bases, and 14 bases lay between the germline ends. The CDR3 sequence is CASSPMDYYSYNEQFF. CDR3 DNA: TGTGCCAGCAGCCCAATGGACTACTACTCCTACAATGAGCAGTTCTTC.

The DNA of the CDR3 is TGCGCCAGCAGTTGGGACAGGTCCCAAGAGACCCAGTACTTC. Translation: CASSWDRSQETQYF. J is TRBJ2-5 and V is TRBV10-2; 8 bases line up with TRBD1. Germline lookup yields CDR1 WSHSY and CDR2 SAAADI. With V trimmed by 5 bases and J by 1 base, 3 bases remained unmatched. This CDR3 contains 14 residues.

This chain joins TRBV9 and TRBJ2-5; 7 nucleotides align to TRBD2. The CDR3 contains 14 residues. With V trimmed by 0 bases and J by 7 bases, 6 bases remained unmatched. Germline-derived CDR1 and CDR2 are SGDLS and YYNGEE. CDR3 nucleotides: TGTGCCAGCAGCGTAGCTACGGGGGGAGGGACCCAGTACTTC. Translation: CASSVATGGGTQYF.

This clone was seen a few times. DNA for the CDR3: TGTGCCATCAGTGAAACTAGCGGGGGCCCCGCAGGAGATACGCAGTATTTT. Its protein is CAISETSGGPAGDTQYF. The chain joins TRBV10-3 to TRBJ2-3; 11 bases fit TRBD2. Germline V gene data show CDR1 as ENHRY and CDR2 as SYGVKD. After removal of 3 bases from V and 5 bases from J, the junction contained 10 bases not matched to a gene. The length of the CDR3 is 17 residues.

CDR3 in amino acids: CASSTLAGGWYEQYF. The CDR3 DNA sequence: TGTGCCAGTAGCACTCTAGCGGGAGGTTGGTACGAGCAGTACTTC. This chain connects TRBV19 to TRBJ2-7, with 11 bases identical to TRBD2. Trimming removed 6 bases from V and 4 bases from J; junction bases left unmatched: 8. The CDR3 loop spans 15 amino acids. Germline V gene lookup returns CDR1 LNHDA and CDR2 SQIVND (reference sequence). Using reference TRBV19 and TRBJ2-7 for the parts outside the CDR3, the full variable domain is DGGITQSPKYLFRKEGQNVTLSCEQNLNHDAMYWYRQDPGQGLRLIYYSQIVNDFQKGDIAEGYSVSREKKESFPLTVTSAQKNPTAFYLCASSTLAGGWYEQYFGPGTRLTVT.